This T cell receptor beta chain was documented in a study of beta chain features in type 1 diabetes. Findings of the study overall: High TCR expression in some cells could lead to their over-representation in cDNA sequencing. The naive, central memory and Treg TCRB repertoires looked more alike in patients than they did in healthy donors. All four CD4+ subsets of Type 1 diabetes patients contained TCRB CDR3s that were moderately but significantly shorter.

Germline V gene lookup returns CDR1 ENHRY and CDR2 SYGVKD. The length of the CDR3 is 12 residues. V was clipped by 9 bases and J by 10 bases, with 13 bases between them. About this clone: No antigen is known for it.

In all sorted populations, purity surpassed 98%. Sequenced material consisted of expressed TCRB transcripts (all of the isolated RNA was reverse transcribed). Assay used: immunoSEQ multiplex PCR; TCRdb lists only in-frame clones, some missing. The profile shows 130,000 or so clones, 9.7% of them singletons. The sample consisted of central memory CD4+ T cells from blood. This receptor was taken from a woman between 40 and 55 years old in good health. The V call is TRBV10-3, the J call TRBJ1-6, with D unclear. The CDR3 loop is CAIGSTPSPLHF. The CDR3 nucleotides read TGTGCCATAGGGAGCACCCCCTCACCCCTCCACTTT.